This T cell receptor (beta chain) was sequenced in a study of blood T cell repertoires in COVID-19. Whole-study context: Acute and convalescent COVID-19 samples came from the United States, Italy and Spain. PBMCs, B-cell-depleted T cells, or T cells provided the cDNA or gDNA that made up the material.

Original processing notes: For nucleated cells, counts were estimated from reference gene primer amplification. Profiled with immunoSEQ multiplex PCR; TCRdb holds only in-frame clones, not every one. V and J calls and clone size come straight from that table; D and trimming were deduced from the DNA. The repertoire includes about 100,000 clones, about 91% of them detected once, and roughly 6% sits in the top ten. Comments on this clone: Other DNA sequences from this sample encode an identical CDR3 as well.

Unmatched junction bases numbered 10, after V lost 6 bases and J lost 8 bases. The CDR3 runs to 14 residues. CDR1 LNHDA and CDR2 SQIVND come from the germline V gene (reference sequence). The TCR sequence derives from a human donor in a cohort sampled during active COVID-19. The chain carries TRBV19 and TRBJ2-1, with 7 bases identical to TRBD2. Sequencing input: peripheral blood. CDR3 nucleotides: TGTGCCAGTAGCATCGGACTAGTTAAGGATGAGCAGTTCTTC. Translated: CASSIGLVKDEQFF.